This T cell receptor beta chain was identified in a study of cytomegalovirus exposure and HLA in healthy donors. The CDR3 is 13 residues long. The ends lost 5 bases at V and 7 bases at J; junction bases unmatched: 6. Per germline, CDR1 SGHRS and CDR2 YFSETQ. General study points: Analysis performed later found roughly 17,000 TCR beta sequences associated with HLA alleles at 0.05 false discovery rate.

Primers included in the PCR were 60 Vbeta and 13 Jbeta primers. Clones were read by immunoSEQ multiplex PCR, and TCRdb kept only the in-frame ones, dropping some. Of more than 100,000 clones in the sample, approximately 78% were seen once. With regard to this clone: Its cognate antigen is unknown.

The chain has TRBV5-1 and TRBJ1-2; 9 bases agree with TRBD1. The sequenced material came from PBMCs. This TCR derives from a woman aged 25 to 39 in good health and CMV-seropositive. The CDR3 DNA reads TGCGCCAGCAGTCCCGGGACAGGGATTGGCTACACCTTC. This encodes CASSPGTGIGYTF.